This TCR beta chain was sequenced in a study of identical twins. Whole-study results and caveats: Within cord blood, abundant beta clonotypes carried fewer insertions, but memory repertoires showed no such trend.

Of note for this clonotype: What it binds is unknown.

There are 12 residues in the CDR3. V dropped 7 bases and J dropped 0 bases, with 6 bases sitting between them. Germline-derived CDR1 and CDR2 are MNHNS and SASEGT. TCRdb passed the 5' RACE reads through MiXCR, listing each CDR3 protein once. Here the sample spans roughly 1,500,000 distinct CDR3 sequences, less than 35% being singletons. The material sequenced was cord blood. The V call is TRBV6-1, the J call TRBJ1-1; D remains unclear. This TCR was recovered from a newborn girl in good health. The CDR3 is CASTAVNTEAFF. In DNA form, the CDR3 reads TGTGCCAGCACGGCCGTGAACACTGAAGCTTTCTTT.